One sample yielded the 10 T cell receptor beta chains listed below, sequenced in a study of blood T cells in healthy people across ages (dated by TCRdb to 2015 to 2017). Library preparation was by 5' RACE. TCRdb shows the sequencer as Illumina HiSeq 2500. A second PCR of roughly 7 to 11 cycles was performed with a sample-barcoded 5' primer and a J-beta primer mix. The public sequencing data were trimmed at Q25 with fastp and processed into clonotypes with MiXCR by TCRdb, which kept only in-frame beta chains. Each CDR3 protein gets just one entry, which takes the most common genes and DNA from the rows behind it. The sample profile shows about 780,000 distinct CDR3 sequences; 35% to 50% of them were found once. Clones ranked in the top ten supply around a sixth of the sample. Input material: blood. The receptor source for this set is a man aged 80 or over in good health.

This clonotype occurred a few times. The J gene is TRBJ1-4, the V gene TRBV28, with TRBD1 matching 9 bases. From germline, CDR1 is MDHEN and CDR2 SYDVKM. This CDR3 is 15 amino acids long. V was clipped by 3 bases and J by 6 bases; unmatched bases: 5. CDR3 amino acids: CASSLSGQGDEKLFF. The CDR3 DNA reads TGTGCCAGCAGTTTGTCGGGACAGGGAGATGAAAAACTGTTTTTT.

This clonotype was detected once. The V and J genes are TRBV3-1 and TRBJ2-7; 7 nucleotides align to TRBD2. The assigned J gene may be wrong: the sequence end matches TRBJ2-5 better. Germline loops: CDR1 LGHDT, CDR2 YNNKEL (reference sequence). This CDR3 spans 14 amino acids. CDR3 amino acids: CASSHGAGVGTQYF. The CDR3 region has the DNA TGTGCCAGCAGCCATGGGGCGGGAGTGGGGACCCAGTACTTC.

V usage is TRBV28 and J usage is TRBJ1-6, with 7 bases that match TRBD1. This CDR3 has 15 amino acids. Germline CDR1 is MDHEN and CDR2 is SYDVKM. With V trimmed by 7 bases and J by 2 bases, 5 bases remained unmatched. The CDR3, as DNA: TGTGCCAGCAATCCTCAGGGGGCCTATAATTCACCCCTCCACTTT. It encodes CASNPQGAYNSPLHF.

The chain has TRBV5-1 and TRBJ1-2; 7 nucleotides match TRBD1. The CDR3 is made up of 14 amino acids. Unmatched junction bases numbered 5, after V lost 0 bases and J lost 6 bases. Looked up from germline, CDR1 is SGHRS and CDR2 is YFSETQ. This chain's CDR3 is CASSLVEGADGYTF. CDR3 nucleotide sequence: TGCGCCAGCAGCTTGGTTGAGGGGGCGGATGGCTACACCTTC.

The chain combines TRBV29-1 with TRBJ2-1; 7 positions match TRBD2. In germline, CDR1 is SQVTM, CDR2 ANQGSEA. V gave up 8 bases and J gave up 0 bases; unmatched junction bases: 7. CDR3 length equals 14 residues. CDR3 sequence (DNA): TGCAGCCTCAATCGCGGGAGCTCCTACAATGAGCAGTTCTTC. Residues: CSLNRGSSYNEQFF.

The chain uses TRBV12-3 or TRBV12-4 and TRBJ2-2, with a tentative D call TRBD1 (6 bases). V lost 5 bases and J lost 1, with 11 bases in between. This CDR3 region has 15 residues. The DNA for the CDR3 is TGTGCCAGCAGTCGATCGGGACAGAACACCGGGGAGCTGTTTTTT. It yields the protein CASSRSGQNTGELFF.

This clonotype was observed once. Possible read error: a much larger clone is one base away. The J gene is TRBJ2-1, the V gene TRBV7-9; D is undetermined. Germline lookup yields CDR1 SEHNR and CDR2 FQNEAQ (reference sequence). The CDR3 sequence is 11 residues long. The CDR3 nucleotides read TGTGCCAGCATGGGTGGGAATGGGCAGTTCTTC. Protein sequence: CASMGGNGQFF.

This clonotype was detected only once. V gene TRBV12-3 or TRBV12-4 combines with J gene TRBJ2-2; TRBD2 matches 13 bases. The CDR3 is 17 amino acids. The V and J ends lost 3 bases and 4 bases, in that order; junction bases with no gene match: 5. The CDR3 nucleotides read TGTGCCAGCAGTTTTGGACTAGCGGGAGATCCCACCGGGGAGCTGTTTTTT. It is translated as CASSFGLAGDPTGELFF.

This chain uses TRBV12-3 or TRBV12-4 with TRBJ2-2; tentative D call: TRBD2 (6 bases). V lost 1 base and J lost 3, with 12 bases in between. The CDR3 runs to 16 residues. CDR3 in amino acids: CASSLGGDSHTGELFF. For the CDR3, the DNA is TGTGCCAGCAGTTTAGGAGGGGACTCCCACACCGGGGAGCTGTTTTTT.

This clonotype was counted ten times or more. V and J are TRBV2 and TRBJ2-5; D remains unclear. This CDR3 region has 14 residues. Germline lookup yields CDR1 SNHLY and CDR2 FYNNEI. The V end was cut by 6 bases, the J end by 7 bases, with 18 bases between. The CDR3 coding sequence is TGTGCCAGCAGCCTCAGGACGGGTAAAGCGACCCAGTACTTC. It translates to CASSLRTGKATQYF.